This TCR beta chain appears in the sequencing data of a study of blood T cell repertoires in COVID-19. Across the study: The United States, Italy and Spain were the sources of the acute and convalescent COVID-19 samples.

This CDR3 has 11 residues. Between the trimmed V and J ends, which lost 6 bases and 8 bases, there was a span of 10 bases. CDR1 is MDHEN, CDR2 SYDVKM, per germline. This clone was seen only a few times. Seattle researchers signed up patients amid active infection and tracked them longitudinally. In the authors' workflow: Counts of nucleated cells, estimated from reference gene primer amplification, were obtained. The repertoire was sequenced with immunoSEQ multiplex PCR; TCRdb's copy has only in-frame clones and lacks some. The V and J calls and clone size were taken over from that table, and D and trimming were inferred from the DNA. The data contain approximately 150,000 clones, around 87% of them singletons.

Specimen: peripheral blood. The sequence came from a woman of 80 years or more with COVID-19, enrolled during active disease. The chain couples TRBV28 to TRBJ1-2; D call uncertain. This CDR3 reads CASSAHGGYTF. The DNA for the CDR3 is TGTGCCAGCAGCGCCCACGGGGGCTACACCTTC.